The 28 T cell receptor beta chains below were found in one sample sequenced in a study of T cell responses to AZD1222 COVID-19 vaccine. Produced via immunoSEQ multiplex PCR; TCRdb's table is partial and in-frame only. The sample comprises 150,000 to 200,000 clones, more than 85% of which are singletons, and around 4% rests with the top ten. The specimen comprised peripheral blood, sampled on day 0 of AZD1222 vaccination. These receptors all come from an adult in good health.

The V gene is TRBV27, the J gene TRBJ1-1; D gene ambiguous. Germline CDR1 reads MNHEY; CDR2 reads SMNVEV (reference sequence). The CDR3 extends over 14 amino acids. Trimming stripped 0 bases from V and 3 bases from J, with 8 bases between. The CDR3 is CASSLSGTYTEAFF. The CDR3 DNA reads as TGTGCCAGCAGTTTATCTGGCACCTACACTGAAGCTTTCTTT.

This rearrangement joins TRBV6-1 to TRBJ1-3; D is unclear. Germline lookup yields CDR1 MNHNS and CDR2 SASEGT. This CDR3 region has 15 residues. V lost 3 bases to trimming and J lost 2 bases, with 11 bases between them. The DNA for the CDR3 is TGTGCCAGCAGTGATAACGGGGTCGCTGGAAACACCATATATTTT. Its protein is CASSDNGVAGNTIYF.

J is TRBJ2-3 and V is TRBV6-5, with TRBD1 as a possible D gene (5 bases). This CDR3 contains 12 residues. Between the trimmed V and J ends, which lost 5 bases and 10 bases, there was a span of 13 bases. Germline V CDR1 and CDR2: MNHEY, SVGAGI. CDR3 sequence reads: CASSLGVGAQYF. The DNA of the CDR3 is TGTGCCAGCAGTCTTGGGGTAGGGGCGCAGTATTTT.

As DNA, the CDR3 is TGTGCCAGCAGCTTGTCAGGACGGGAGTACAATGAGCAGTTCTTC. Amino acids: CASSLSGREYNEQFF. V and J are TRBV11-2 and TRBJ2-1; possibly TRBD2 for D (6 bases). Trimming removed 3 bases from V and 4 bases from J, with 13 bases in between. This CDR3 is 15 amino acids long. Germline CDR1 is SGHAT and CDR2 is FQNNGV. The full variable domain, rest sourced from reference TRBV11-2 and TRBJ2-1, is EAGVAQSPRYKIIEKRQSVAFWCNPISGHATLYWYQQILGQGPKLLIQFQNNGVVDDSQLPKDRFSAERLKGVDSTLKIQPAKLEDSAVYLCASSLSGREYNEQFFGPGTRLTVL.

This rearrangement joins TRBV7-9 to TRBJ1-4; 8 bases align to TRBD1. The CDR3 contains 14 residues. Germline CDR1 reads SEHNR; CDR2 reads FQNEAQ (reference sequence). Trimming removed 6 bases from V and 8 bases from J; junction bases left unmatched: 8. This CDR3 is CASRSTGAKEKLFF. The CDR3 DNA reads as TGTGCCAGCAGGTCGACAGGGGCAAAGGAAAAACTGTTTTTT.

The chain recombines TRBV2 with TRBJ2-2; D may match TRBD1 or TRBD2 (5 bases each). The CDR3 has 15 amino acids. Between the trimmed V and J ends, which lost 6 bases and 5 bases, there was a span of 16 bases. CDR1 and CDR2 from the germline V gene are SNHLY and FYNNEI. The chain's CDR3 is CASSAAGGRTGELFF. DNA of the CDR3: TGTGCCAGCAGCGCCGCTGGGGGTCGGACCGGGGAGCTGTTTTTT.

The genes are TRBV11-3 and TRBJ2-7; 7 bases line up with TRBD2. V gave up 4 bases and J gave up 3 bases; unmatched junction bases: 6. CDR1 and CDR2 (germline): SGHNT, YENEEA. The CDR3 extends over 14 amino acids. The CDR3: CASSSSSGDYEQYF. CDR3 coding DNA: TGTGCCAGCAGCTCTTCGAGCGGGGACTACGAGCAGTACTTC.

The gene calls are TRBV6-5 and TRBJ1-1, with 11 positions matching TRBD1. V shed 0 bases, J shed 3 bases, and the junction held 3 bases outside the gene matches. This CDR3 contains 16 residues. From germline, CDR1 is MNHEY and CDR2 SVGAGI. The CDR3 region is CASSYSDRGQDTEAFF. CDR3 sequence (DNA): TGTGCCAGCAGTTACTCGGACAGGGGGCAGGACACTGAAGCTTTCTTT.

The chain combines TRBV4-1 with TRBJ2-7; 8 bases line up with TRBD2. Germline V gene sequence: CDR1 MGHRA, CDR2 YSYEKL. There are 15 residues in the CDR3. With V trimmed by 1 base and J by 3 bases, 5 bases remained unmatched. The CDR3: CASSQAPGGVYEQYF. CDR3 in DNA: TGCGCCAGCAGCCAAGCCCCGGGAGGGGTCTACGAGCAGTACTTC.

CDR3 region: CAIPPNYGYTF. The DNA of the CDR3 is TGTGCCATTCCACCTAACTATGGCTACACCTTC. The V call is TRBV6-9, the J call TRBJ1-2, with D unresolved. Germline CDR1 reads MNHGY; CDR2 reads SVAAGI. The CDR3 runs 11 residues. Deletions cut 10 bases from V and 0 bases from J, with 6 bases between.

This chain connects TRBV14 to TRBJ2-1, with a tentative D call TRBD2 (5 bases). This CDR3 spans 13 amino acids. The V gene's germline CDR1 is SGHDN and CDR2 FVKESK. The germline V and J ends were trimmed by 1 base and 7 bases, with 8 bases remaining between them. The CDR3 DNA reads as TGTGCCAGCAGCCAAGGACTAATTAATGAGCAGTTCTTC. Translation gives CASSQGLINEQFF.

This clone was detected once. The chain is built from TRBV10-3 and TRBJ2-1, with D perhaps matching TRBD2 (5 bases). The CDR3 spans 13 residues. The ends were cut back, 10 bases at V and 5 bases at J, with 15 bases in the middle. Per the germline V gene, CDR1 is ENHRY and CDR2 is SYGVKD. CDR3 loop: CATRGPADNEQFF. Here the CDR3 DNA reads TGTGCCACTCGAGGGCCAGCGGACAATGAGCAGTTCTTC.

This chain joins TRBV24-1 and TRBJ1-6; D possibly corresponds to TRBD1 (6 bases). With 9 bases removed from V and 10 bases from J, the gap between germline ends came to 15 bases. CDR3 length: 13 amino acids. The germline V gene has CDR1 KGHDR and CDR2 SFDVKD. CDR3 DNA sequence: TGTGCCACCGCCCTTAAGGGGGGATCACCCCTCCACTTT. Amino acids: CATALKGGSPLHF.

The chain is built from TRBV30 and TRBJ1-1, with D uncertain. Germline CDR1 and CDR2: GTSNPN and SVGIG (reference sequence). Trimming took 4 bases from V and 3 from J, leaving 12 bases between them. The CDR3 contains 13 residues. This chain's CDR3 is CAWKVRVDTEAFF. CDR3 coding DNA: TGTGCCTGGAAGGTTCGGGTTGACACTGAAGCTTTCTTT.

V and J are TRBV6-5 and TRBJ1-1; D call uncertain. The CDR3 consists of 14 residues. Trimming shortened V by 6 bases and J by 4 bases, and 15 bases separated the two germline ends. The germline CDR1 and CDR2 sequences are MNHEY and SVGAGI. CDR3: CASRPHQVLTEAFF. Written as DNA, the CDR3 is TGTGCCAGCAGACCACATCAGGTTCTCACTGAAGCTTTCTTT.

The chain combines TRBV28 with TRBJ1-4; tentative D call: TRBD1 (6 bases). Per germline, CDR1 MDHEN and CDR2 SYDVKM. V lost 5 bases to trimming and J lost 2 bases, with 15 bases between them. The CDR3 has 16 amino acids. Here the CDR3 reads CASSLWGARTNEKLFF. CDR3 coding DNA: TGTGCCAGCAGTCTCTGGGGGGCGCGTACTAATGAAAAACTGTTTTTT.

CDR3 amino acids: CAIRDYQNEQYF. In nucleotides, the CDR3 is TGTGCCATCAGGGACTACCAAAACGAGCAGTACTTC. This sequence joins TRBV10-3 and TRBJ2-7, with a tentative D call TRBD2 (6 bases). The CDR3 is 12 residues long. The V gene lost 6 bases and the J gene lost 5 bases, with 11 bases spanning the gap. The germline gives CDR1 ENHRY, CDR2 SYGVKD.

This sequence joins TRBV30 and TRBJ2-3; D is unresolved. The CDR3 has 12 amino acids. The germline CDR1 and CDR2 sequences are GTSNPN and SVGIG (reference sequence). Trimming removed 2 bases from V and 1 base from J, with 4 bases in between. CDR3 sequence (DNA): TGTGCCTGGAGTCTGGGCACAGATACGCAGTATTTT. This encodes CAWSLGTDTQYF.

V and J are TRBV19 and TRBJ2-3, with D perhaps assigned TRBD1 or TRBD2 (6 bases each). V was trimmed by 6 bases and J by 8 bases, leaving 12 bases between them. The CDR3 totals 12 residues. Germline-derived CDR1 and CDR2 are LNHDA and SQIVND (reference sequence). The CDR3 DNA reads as TGTGCCAGTAGCAAGGGGGGAGTTACGCAGTATTTT. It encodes CASSKGGVTQYF.

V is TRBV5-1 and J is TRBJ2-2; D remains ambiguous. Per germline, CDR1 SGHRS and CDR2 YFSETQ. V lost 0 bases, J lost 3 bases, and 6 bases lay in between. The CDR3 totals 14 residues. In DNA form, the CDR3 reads TGCGCCAGCAGCTTGGCCGATTACACCGGGGAGCTGTTTTTT. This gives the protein CASSLADYTGELFF. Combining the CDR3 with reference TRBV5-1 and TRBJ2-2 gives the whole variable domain KAGVTQTPRYLIKTRGQQVTLSCSPISGHRSVSWYQQTPGQGLQFLFEYFSETQRNKGNFPGRFSGRQFSNSRSEMNVSTLELGDSALYLCASSLADYTGELFFGEGSRLTVL.

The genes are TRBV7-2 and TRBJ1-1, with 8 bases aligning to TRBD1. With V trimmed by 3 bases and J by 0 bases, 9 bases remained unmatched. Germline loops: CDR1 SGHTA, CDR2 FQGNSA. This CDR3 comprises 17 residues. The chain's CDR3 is CASSFRFRGRMNTEAFF. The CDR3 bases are TGTGCCAGCAGCTTCCGGTTCAGGGGGCGGATGAACACTGAAGCTTTCTTT.

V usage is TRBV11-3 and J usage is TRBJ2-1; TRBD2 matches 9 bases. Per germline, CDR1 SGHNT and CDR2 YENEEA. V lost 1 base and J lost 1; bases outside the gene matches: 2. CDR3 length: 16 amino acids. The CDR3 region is CASSLVAGASYNEQFF. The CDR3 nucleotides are TGTGCCAGCAGCTTAGTAGCGGGAGCGTCCTACAATGAGCAGTTCTTC.

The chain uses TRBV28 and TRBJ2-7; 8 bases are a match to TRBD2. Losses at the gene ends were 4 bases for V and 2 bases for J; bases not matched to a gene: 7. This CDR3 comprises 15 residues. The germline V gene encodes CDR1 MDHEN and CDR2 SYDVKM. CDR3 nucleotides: TGTGCCAGCAGTTCCCCGGGACTAGGCCCCTACGAGCAGTACTTC. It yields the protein CASSSPGLGPYEQYF. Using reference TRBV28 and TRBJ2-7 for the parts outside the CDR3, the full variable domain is DVKVTQSSRYLVKRTGEKVFLECVQDMDHENMFWYRQDPGLGLRLIYFSYDVKMKEKGDIPEGYSVSREKKERFSLILESASTNQTSMYLCASSSPGLGPYEQYFGPGTRLTVT.

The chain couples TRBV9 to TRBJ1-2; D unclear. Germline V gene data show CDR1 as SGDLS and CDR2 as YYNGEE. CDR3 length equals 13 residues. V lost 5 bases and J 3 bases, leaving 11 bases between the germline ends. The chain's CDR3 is CASSVGRDYGYTF. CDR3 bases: TGTGCCAGCAGTGTCGGACGGGACTATGGCTACACCTTC.

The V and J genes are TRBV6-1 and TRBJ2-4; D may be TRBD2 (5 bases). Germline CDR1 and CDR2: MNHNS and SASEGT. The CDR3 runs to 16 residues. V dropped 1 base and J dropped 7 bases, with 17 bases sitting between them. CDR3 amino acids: CASSEGWESPWNIQYF. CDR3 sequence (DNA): TGTGCCAGCAGTGAAGGGTGGGAGTCCCCTTGGAACATTCAGTACTTC.

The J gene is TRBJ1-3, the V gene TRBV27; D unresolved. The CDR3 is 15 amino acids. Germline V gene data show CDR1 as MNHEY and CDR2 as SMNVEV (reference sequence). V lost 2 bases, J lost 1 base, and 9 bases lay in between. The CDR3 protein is CASSLQPGSGNTIYF. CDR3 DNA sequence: TGTGCCAGCAGTTTACAACCGGGATCTGGAAACACCATATATTTT.

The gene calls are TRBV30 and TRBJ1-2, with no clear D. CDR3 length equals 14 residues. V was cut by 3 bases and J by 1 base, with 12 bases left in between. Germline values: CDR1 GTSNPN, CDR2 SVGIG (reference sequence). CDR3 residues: CAWRVHGINYGYTF. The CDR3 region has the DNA TGTGCCTGGAGGGTCCACGGGATTAACTATGGCTACACCTTC.

CDR3 nucleotide sequence: TGTGCCAGCAGCCTCTACACGGGACAGGATACCTACGAGCAGTACTTC. Translated: CASSLYTGQDTYEQYF. The gene calls are TRBV5-5 and TRBJ2-7; 8 bases are shared with TRBD1. The CDR3 is 16 residues long. V was pared by 4 bases and J by 2 bases, with 11 bases of the junction left unmatched. From germline, CDR1 is SGHKS and CDR2 YYEKEE (reference sequence).